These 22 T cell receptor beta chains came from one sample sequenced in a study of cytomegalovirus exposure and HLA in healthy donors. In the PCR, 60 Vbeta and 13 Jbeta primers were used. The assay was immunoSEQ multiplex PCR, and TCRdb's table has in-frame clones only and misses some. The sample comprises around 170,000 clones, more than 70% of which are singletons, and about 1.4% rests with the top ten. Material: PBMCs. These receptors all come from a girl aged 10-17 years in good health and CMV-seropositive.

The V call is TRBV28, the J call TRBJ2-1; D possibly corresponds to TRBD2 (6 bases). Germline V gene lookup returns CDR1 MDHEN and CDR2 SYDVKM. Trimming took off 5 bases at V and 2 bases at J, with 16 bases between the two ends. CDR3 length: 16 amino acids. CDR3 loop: CASSPGVAEPYNEQFF. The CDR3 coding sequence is TGTGCCAGCAGTCCTGGGGTAGCGGAACCCTACAATGAGCAGTTCTTC.

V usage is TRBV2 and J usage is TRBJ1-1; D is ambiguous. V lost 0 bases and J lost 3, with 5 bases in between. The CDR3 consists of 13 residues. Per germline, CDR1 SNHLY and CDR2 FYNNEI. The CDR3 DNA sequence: TGTGCCAGCAGTGAAGCGGCCTACACTGAAGCTTTCTTT. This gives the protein CASSEAAYTEAFF.

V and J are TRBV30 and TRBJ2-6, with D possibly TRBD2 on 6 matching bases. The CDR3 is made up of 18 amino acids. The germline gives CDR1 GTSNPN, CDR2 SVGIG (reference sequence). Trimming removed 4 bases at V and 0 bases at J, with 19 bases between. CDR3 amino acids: CAWTRRDLLISGANVLTF. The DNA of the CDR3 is TGTGCCTGGACCAGGCGGGACCTACTTATCTCTGGGGCCAACGTCCTGACTTTC.

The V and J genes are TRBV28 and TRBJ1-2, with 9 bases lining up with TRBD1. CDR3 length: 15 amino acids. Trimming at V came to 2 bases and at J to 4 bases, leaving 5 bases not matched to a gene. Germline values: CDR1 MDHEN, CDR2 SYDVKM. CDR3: CASSLAQGAVYGYTF. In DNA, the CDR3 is TGTGCCAGCAGTTTAGCACAGGGGGCGGTCTATGGCTACACCTTC.

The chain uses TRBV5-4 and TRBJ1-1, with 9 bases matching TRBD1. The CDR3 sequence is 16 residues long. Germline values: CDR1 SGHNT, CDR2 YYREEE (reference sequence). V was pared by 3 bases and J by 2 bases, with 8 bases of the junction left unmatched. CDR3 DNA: TGTGCCAGCAGCTCCGGGACAGGGATCCGAAACACTGAAGCTTTCTTT. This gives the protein CASSSGTGIRNTEAFF.

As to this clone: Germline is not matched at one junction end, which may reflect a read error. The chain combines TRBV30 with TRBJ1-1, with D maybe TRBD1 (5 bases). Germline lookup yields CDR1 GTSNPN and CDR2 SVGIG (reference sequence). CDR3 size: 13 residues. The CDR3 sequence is CARRGQGNTEAFF. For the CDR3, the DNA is TGTGCCCGGAGGGGCCAGGGGAACACTGAAGCTTTCTTT.

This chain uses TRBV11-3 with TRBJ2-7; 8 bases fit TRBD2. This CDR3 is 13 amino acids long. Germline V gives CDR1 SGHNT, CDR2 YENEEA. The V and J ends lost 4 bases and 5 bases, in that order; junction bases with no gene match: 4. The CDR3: CASSSSTSDEQYF. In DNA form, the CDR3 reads TGTGCCAGCAGCTCCTCGACTAGCGACGAGCAGTACTTC.

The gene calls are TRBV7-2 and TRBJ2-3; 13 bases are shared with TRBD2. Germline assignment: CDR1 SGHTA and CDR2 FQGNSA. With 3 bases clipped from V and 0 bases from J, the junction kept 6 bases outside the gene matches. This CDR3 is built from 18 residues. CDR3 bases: TGTGCCAGCAGCTTGGGACTAGCGGGAATTTCTAGCACAGATACGCAGTATTTT. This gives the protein CASSLGLAGISSTDTQYF.

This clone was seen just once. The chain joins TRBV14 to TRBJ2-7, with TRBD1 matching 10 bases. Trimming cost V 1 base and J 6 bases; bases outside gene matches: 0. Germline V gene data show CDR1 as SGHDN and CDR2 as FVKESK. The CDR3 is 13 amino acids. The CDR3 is CASSQGTGGEQYF. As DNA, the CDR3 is TGTGCCAGCAGCCAAGGGACAGGGGGCGAGCAGTACTTC.

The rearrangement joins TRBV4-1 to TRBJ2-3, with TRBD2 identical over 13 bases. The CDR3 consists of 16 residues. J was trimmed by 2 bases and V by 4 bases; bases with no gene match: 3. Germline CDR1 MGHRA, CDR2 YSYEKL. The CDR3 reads CASSLGLAGYTDTQYF. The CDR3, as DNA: TGCGCCAGCAGCCTGGGACTAGCGGGGTACACAGATACGCAGTATTTT.

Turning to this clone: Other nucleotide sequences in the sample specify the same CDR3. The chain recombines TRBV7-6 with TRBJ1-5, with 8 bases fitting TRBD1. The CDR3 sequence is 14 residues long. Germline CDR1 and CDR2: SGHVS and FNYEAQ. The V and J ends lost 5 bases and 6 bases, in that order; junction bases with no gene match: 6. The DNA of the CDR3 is TGTGCCAGCAGCCCTGGACAGGGAGGTCAGCCCCAGCATTTT. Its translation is CASSPGQGGQPQHF. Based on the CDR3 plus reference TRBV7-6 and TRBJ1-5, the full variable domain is GAGVSQSPRYKVTKRGQDVALRCDPISGHVSLYWYRQALGQGPEFLTYFNYEAQQDKSGLPNDRFSAERPEGSISTLTIQRTEQRDSAMYRCASSPGQGGQPQHFGDGTRLSIL.

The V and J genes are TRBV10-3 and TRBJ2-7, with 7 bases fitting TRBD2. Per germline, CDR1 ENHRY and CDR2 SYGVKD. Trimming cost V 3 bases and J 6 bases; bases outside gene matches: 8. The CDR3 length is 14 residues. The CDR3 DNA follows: TGTGCCATCAGTGATTGGGCGGGAGAGGTCGAGCAGTACTTC. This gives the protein CAISDWAGEVEQYF.

The DNA for the CDR3 is TGTGCCAGCAGCGCCGACAGGGGGCTGTTGGCTGAAGCTTTCTTT. Its translation is CASSADRGLLAEAFF. The chain joins TRBV9 to TRBJ1-1; the match to TRBD1 covers 10 bases. The CDR3 loop spans 15 amino acids. The V segment lost 3 bases and the J segment 6 bases; nucleotides outside the gene matches: 8. Germline-derived CDR1 and CDR2 are SGDLS and YYNGEE.

CDR3 DNA sequence: TGTGCCAGCAGCTCCTCGGGGGGGCTGACCTACAATGAGCAGTTCTTC. Protein: CASSSSGGLTYNEQFF. The chain combines TRBV7-9 with TRBJ2-1; 8 bases match TRBD2. Germline V gene data show CDR1 as SEHNR and CDR2 as FQNEAQ (reference sequence). J gave up 2 bases and V 4 bases, and 7 bases lay outside the gene matches. This CDR3 has 16 amino acids.

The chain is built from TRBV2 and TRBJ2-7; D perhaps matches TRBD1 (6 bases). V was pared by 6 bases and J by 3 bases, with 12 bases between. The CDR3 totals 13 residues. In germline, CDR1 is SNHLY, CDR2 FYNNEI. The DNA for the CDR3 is TGTGCCAGCAGATTGGACAGTTACTACGAGCAGTACTTC. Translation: CASRLDSYYEQYF.

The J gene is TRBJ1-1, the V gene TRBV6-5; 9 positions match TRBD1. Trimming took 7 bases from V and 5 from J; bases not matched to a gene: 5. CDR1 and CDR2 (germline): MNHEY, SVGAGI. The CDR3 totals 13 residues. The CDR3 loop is CASTTGGGTEAFF. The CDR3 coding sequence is TGTGCCAGCACTACAGGGGGCGGGACTGAAGCTTTCTTT.

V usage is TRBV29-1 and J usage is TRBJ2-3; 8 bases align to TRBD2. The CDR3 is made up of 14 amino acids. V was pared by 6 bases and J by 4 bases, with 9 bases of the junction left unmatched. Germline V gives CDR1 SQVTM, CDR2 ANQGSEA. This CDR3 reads CSVGGGGRSDTQYF. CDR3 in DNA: TGCAGCGTGGGGGGAGGCGGGAGGTCAGATACGCAGTATTTT.

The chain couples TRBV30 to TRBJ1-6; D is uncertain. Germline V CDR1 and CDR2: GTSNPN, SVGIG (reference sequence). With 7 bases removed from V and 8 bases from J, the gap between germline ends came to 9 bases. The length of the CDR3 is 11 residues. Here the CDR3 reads CASRRDSPLHF. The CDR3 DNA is TGTGCCTCCAGACGGGATTCACCCCTCCACTTT.

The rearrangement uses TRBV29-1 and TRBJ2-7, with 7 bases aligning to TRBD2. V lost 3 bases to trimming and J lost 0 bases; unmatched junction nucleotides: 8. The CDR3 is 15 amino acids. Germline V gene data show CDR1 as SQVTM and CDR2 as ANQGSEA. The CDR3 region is CSVEGVGGSSYEQYF. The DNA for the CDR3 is TGCAGCGTTGAGGGGGTCGGCGGGAGCTCCTACGAGCAGTACTTC.

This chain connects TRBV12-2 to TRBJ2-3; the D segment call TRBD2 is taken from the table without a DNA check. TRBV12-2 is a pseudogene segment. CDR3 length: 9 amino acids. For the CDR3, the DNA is TGTGCACGTACAGATACGCAGTATTTT. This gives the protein CARTDTQYF.

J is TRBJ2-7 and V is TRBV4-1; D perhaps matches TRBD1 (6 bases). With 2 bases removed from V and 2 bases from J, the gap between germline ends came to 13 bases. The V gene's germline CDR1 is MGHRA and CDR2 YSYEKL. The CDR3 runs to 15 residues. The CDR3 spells CASSQTRQDTYEQYF. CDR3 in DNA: TGCGCCAGCAGCCAAACGAGACAGGATACCTACGAGCAGTACTTC.

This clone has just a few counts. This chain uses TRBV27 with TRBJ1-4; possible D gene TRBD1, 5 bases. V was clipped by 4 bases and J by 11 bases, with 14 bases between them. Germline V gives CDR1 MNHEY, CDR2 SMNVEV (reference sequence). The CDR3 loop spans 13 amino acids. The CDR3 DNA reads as TGTGCCAGCAGTTCTTTCGACAGAATTAAACTGTTTTTT. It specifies CASSSFDRIKLFF. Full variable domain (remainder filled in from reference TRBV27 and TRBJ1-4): EAQVTQNPRYLITVTGKKLTVTCSQNMNHEYMSWYRQDPGLGLRQIYYSMNVEVTDKGDVPEGYKVSRKEKRNFPLILESPSPNQTSLYFCASSSFDRIKLFFGSGTQLSVL.